A selection of T cell receptor beta chains follows, all from one sample in a study of blood T cell repertoires in COVID-19. Repertoires were generated with immunoSEQ multiplex PCR, while TCRdb's copy carries only in-frame clones and drops some. The sample shows tens of thousands of clones, over 70% of them seen only once. The sequencing input was peripheral blood. The source of these receptors is a middle-aged woman with acute or convalescent COVID-19. Both conserved end residues are part of each CDR3. A D gene is named only where the DNA matches it firmly. The size entry is marked missing in some rows and otherwise reads once, few, many or a size class.

CDR3 length: 13
J gene: TRBJ1-6
D gene: .
V gene: TRBV6-6
clone size: once
CDR3 DNA: TGTGCCAGCACCCTACAGGCCTTATCACCCCTCCACTTT
CDR3 protein: CASTLQALSPLHF

CDR3 length: 14
J gene: TRBJ2-1
D gene: .
V gene: TRBV28
clone size: .
CDR3 DNA: TGTGCCAGCAGGCTGGACAGCTCCTACAATGAGCAGTTCTTC
CDR3 protein: CASRLDSSYNEQFF

CDR3 length: 14
J gene: TRBJ1-5
D gene: TRBD1
V gene: TRBV6-5
clone size: .
CDR3 DNA: TGTGCCAGCGGCCTGACAGGGGATTATCAGCCCCAGCATTTT
CDR3 protein: CASGLTGDYQPQHF

CDR3 length: 15
J gene: TRBJ2-1
D gene: .
V gene: TRBV7-9
clone size: .
CDR3 DNA: TGTGCCAGCAGCTTTGGAGGTGTCCGGGGGACGGAGCAGTTCTTC
CDR3 protein: CASSFGGVRGTEQFF

CDR3 length: 15
J gene: TRBJ1-2
D gene: .
V gene: TRBV7-9
clone size: .
CDR3 DNA: TGTGCCAGCAGCTTAGGCACAGGGTACAACTATGGCTACACCTTC
CDR3 protein: CASSLGTGYNYGYTF

CDR3 length: 13
J gene: TRBJ2-5
D gene: .
V gene: TRBV5-4
clone size: .
CDR3 DNA: TGTGCCAGCAGCTTGAATCGCCTTGAGGCCCAGTACTTC
CDR3 protein: CASSLNRLEAQYF

CDR3 length: 15
J gene: TRBJ2-6
D gene: .
V gene: TRBV6-5
clone size: .
CDR3 DNA: TGTGCCAGCAAACCCCAGGCTTCTGGGGCCAACGTCCTGACTTTC
CDR3 protein: CASKPQASGANVLTF

CDR3 length: 15
J gene: TRBJ2-1
D gene: TRBD1
V gene: TRBV24-1
clone size: .
CDR3 DNA: TGTGCCACCAGTCTCGGGACAGGGGGAGGCGATGAGCAGTTCTTC
CDR3 protein: CATSLGTGGGDEQFF

CDR3 length: 14
J gene: TRBJ1-1
D gene: .
V gene: TRBV11-2
clone size: .
CDR3 DNA: TGTGCCAGCAGCTTAGAGCGTATGAACACTGAAGCTTTCTTT
CDR3 protein: CASSLERMNTEAFF

CDR3 length: 16
J gene: TRBJ1-1
D gene: .
V gene: TRBV28
clone size: .
CDR3 DNA: TGTGCCAGCATTCCGGGACAACTGGGGAAGAACACTGAAGCTTTCTTT
CDR3 protein: CASIPGQLGKNTEAFF

CDR3 length: 13
J gene: TRBJ1-6
D gene: .
V gene: TRBV7-9
clone size: .
CDR3 DNA: TGTGCCAGCAGCCAAAGGGGTAATTCACCCCTCCACTTT
CDR3 protein: CASSQRGNSPLHF

CDR3 length: 23
J gene: TRBJ2-7
D gene: TRBD2
V gene: TRBV28
clone size: .
CDR3 DNA: TGTGCCAGCAGTTTTTTCATTGTAGCGGAGAGTAGCGGGAGATCTTCTTTCTCCTACGAGCAGTACTTC
CDR3 protein: CASSFFIVAESSGRSSFSYEQYF

CDR3 length: 14
J gene: TRBJ1-2
D gene: TRBD1
V gene: TRBV5-1
clone size: .
CDR3 DNA: TGCGCCAGCAGCTTGCTTCAGGGGGCGAGGGGCTACACCTTC
CDR3 protein: CASSLLQGARGYTF

CDR3 length: 15
J gene: TRBJ2-1
D gene: .
V gene: TRBV12-5
clone size: .
CDR3 DNA: TGTGCTAGTGGTTCCGCCGGGAAGACTTACAATGAGCAGTTCTTC
CDR3 protein: CASGSAGKTYNEQFF

CDR3 length: 16
J gene: TRBJ1-3
D gene: TRBD1
V gene: TRBV27
clone size: once
CDR3 DNA: TGTGCCAGCAGACGAACAGGGGGGTTAGATGGAAACACCATATATTTT
CDR3 protein: CASRRTGGLDGNTIYF

CDR3 length: 14
J gene: TRBJ1-1
D gene: .
V gene: TRBV5-1
clone size: .
CDR3 DNA: TGCGCCAGCAGCTTGGACACGATGAACACTGAAGCTTTCTTT
CDR3 protein: CASSLDTMNTEAFF

CDR3 length: 15
J gene: TRBJ2-6
D gene: .
V gene: TRBV6-6
clone size: .
CDR3 DNA: TGTGCCAGCAGTACAGGGCGGAGAGAGGCCAACGTCCTGACTTTC
CDR3 protein: CASSTGRREANVLTF

CDR3 length: 14
J gene: TRBJ2-3
D gene: TRBD2
V gene: TRBV28
clone size: few
CDR3 DNA: TGTGCCAGCAGGCCGGGAGGGTGGACAGATACGCAGTATTTT
CDR3 protein: CASRPGGWTDTQYF

CDR3 length: 15
J gene: TRBJ2-1
D gene: .
V gene: TRBV5-1
clone size: .
CDR3 DNA: TGCGCCAGCAGTCCCGACAGCTACTCCTACAATGAGCAGTTCTTC
CDR3 protein: CASSPDSYSYNEQFF

CDR3 length: 16
J gene: TRBJ1-3
D gene: .
V gene: TRBV4-2
clone size: .
CDR3 DNA: TGTGCCAGCAGCCAAGATGCGACAGGCTCTGGAAACACCATATATTTT
CDR3 protein: CASSQDATGSGNTIYF

CDR3 length: 15
J gene: TRBJ1-6
D gene: TRBD1
V gene: TRBV2
clone size: .
CDR3 DNA: TGTGCCAGCAGTGAGACAGGGAACTATAATTCACCCCTCCACTTT
CDR3 protein: CASSETGNYNSPLHF

CDR3 length: 15
J gene: TRBJ1-6
D gene: TRBD1
V gene: TRBV9
clone size: .
CDR3 DNA: TGTGCCAGCAGCGTAGGGGTGACAGGGGCTTCACCCCTCCACTTT
CDR3 protein: CASSVGVTGASPLHF

CDR3 length: 13
J gene: TRBJ1-2
D gene: .
V gene: TRBV6-6
clone size: .
CDR3 DNA: TGTGCCAGCGGAGCACGGTCCAACTATGGCTACACCTTC
CDR3 protein: CASGARSNYGYTF

CDR3 length: 18
J gene: TRBJ2-5
D gene: TRBD2
V gene: TRBV9
clone size: .
CDR3 DNA: TGTGCCAGCAGCGTAGGGTCTAGCGGGGGGCCCCATCAAGAGACCCAGTACTTC
CDR3 protein: CASSVGSSGGPHQETQYF

CDR3 length: 13
J gene: TRBJ2-1
D gene: .
V gene: TRBV19
clone size: .
CDR3 DNA: TGTGCCAGTAGTATAGGACTATACAATGAGCAGTTCTTC
CDR3 protein: CASSIGLYNEQFF

CDR3 length: 14
J gene: TRBJ2-7
D gene: .
V gene: TRBV19
clone size: .
CDR3 DNA: TGTGCCAGTAGTGTGGCGGATTTCGTCGACGAGCAGTACTTC
CDR3 protein: CASSVADFVDEQYF

CDR3 length: 14
J gene: TRBJ1-2
D gene: TRBD1
V gene: TRBV5-1
clone size: .
CDR3 DNA: TGCGCCAGCAGCTTGGCCACAGGGGGCGATGGCTACACCTTC
CDR3 protein: CASSLATGGDGYTF

CDR3 length: 15
J gene: TRBJ2-1
D gene: TRBD2
V gene: TRBV15
clone size: .
CDR3 DNA: TGTGCCACCAGCAGAGATTGGGCTAGCGGGAATGAGCAGTTCTTC
CDR3 protein: CATSRDWASGNEQFF

CDR3 length: 14
J gene: TRBJ2-1
D gene: TRBD2
V gene: TRBV6-5
clone size: .
CDR3 DNA: TGTGCCAGCAGATCGGGGGGGGCGTACAATGAGCAGTTCTTC
CDR3 protein: CASRSGGAYNEQFF

CDR3 length: 11
J gene: TRBJ2-3
D gene: .
V gene: TRBV5-4
clone size: .
CDR3 DNA: TGTGCCAGCAGCTTGCAAAATACGCAGTATTTT
CDR3 protein: CASSLQNTQYF